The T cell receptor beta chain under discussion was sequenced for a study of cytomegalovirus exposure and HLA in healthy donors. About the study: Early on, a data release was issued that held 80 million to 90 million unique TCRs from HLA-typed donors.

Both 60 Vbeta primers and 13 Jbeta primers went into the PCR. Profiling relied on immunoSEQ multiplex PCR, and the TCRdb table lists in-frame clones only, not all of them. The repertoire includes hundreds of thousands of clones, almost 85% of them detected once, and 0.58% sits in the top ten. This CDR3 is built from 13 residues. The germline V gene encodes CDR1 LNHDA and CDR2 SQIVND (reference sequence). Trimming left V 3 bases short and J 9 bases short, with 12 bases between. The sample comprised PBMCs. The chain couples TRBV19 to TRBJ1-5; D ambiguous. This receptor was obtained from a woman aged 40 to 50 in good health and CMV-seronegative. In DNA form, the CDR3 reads TGTGCCAGTAGTATGGCCGACGGCGGGCCCCAGCATTTT. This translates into CASSMADGGPQHF.